The 3 T cell receptor beta chains below were found in one sample sequenced in a study of shared clonotypes between healthy human individuals. Profiled with immunoSEQ multiplex PCR; TCRdb holds only in-frame clones, not every one. Found here are fewer than 600,000 clones, 75% to 85% of them singletons; the top ten hold around 13%. Sequenced: PBMCs. The receptors stem from a woman between 40 and 50 years old in good health. Some clones in this sample may be carry-over from other donors' samples.

The rearrangement uses TRBV14 and TRBJ2-3; 11 bases match TRBD2. The V segment lost 5 bases and the J segment 1 base; nucleotides outside the gene matches: 2. The CDR3 runs 15 residues. Germline V gives CDR1 SGHDN, CDR2 FVKESK. In DNA form, the CDR3 reads TGTGCCAGCAGCGAGGGACTAGCGGGCACAGATACGCAGTATTTT. It translates to CASSEGLAGTDTQYF.

The rearrangement uses TRBV5-1 and TRBJ2-2, with TRBD2 matching 7 bases. The germline CDR1 and CDR2 sequences are SGHRS and YFSETQ. The CDR3 has 14 amino acids. The J segment lost 2 bases and the V segment lost 4 bases, leaving 2 bases of the junction unmatched. DNA for the CDR3: TGCGCCAGCAGCCGGACTAGTAACACCGGGGAGCTGTTTTTT. Translating it yields CASSRTSNTGELFF.

This clone was seen a single time. The chain has TRBV5-1 and TRBJ1-4, with 10 positions matching TRBD1. This CDR3 is 15 amino acids long. The germline CDR1 and CDR2 sequences are SGHRS and YFSETQ. With V trimmed by 3 bases and J by 3 bases, 2 bases remained unmatched. The CDR3 region has the DNA TGCGCCAGCAGCTGGGGACAGGGGTCTAATGAAAAACTGTTTTTT. Protein product: CASSWGQGSNEKLFF. The full variable domain, its missing parts supplied by reference TRBV5-1 and TRBJ1-4, is KAGVTQTPRYLIKTRGQQVTLSCSPISGHRSVSWYQQTPGQGLQFLFEYFSETQRNKGNFPGRFSGRQFSNSRSEMNVSTLELGDSALYLCASSWGQGSNEKLFFGSGTQLSVL.